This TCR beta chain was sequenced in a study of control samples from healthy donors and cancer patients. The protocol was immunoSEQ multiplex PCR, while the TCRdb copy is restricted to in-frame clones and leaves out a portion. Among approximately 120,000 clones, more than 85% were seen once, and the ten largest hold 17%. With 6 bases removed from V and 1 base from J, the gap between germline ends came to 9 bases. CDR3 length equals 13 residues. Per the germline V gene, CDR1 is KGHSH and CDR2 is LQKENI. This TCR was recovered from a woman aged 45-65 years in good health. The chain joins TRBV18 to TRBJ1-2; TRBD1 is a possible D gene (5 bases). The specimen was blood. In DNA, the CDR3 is TGTGCCAGCTCGAGGGGCGATAACTATGGCTACACCTTC. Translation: CASSRGDNYGYTF. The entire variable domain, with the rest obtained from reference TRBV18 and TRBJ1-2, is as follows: NAGVMQNPRHLVRRRGQEARLRCSPMKGHSHVYWYRQLPEEGLKFMVYLQKENIIDESGMPKERFSAEFPKEGPSILRIQQVVRGDSAAYFCASSRGDNYGYTFGSGTRLTVV.